This is a list of T cell receptor beta chains from one sample in a study of cytomegalovirus exposure and HLA in healthy donors. Method: immunoSEQ multiplex PCR; TCRdb's copy keeps in-frame clones and lacks some. The repertoire holds about 140,000 clones, with 75% to 90% as singletons. The specimen was PBMCs. The origin of the receptors is a man aged 40-49 years in good health and CMV-seronegative. Both conserved end residues are part of each CDR3. D genes are given only for firm matches. Only part of the rows carry a size: once, few, many, or a class if the clone is expanded.

d_gene	abundance	v_gene	j_gene	CDR3aa	CDR3nt
TRBD1	.	TRBV2	TRBJ2-1	CASSRQGYNEQFF	TGTGCCAGCAGCCGACAGGGCTACAATGAGCAGTTCTTC
TRBD1	.	TRBV4-3	TRBJ1-5	CASSLETGQYSNQPQHF	TGCGCCAGCAGCCTCGAGACGGGACAGTATAGCAATCAGCCCCAGCATTTT
TRBD1	.	TRBV27	TRBJ2-7	CASSLIPQGRSSYEQYF	TGTGCCAGCAGTTTAATCCCACAGGGGCGAAGCTCCTACGAGCAGTACTTC
TRBD1	.	TRBV7-8	TRBJ2-7	CASSLDRGRRGEQYF	TGTGCCAGCAGCTTGGACAGGGGAAGGCGGGGGGAGCAGTACTTC
.	few	TRBV12-2	TRBJ1-3	CASRLAQSTVSGNTIYF	TGTGCAAGTCGCTTAGCGCAGTCAACAGTATCTGGAAACACCATATATTTT
TRBD1	.	TRBV5-4	TRBJ2-7	CASSRYRDRSYEQYF	TGTGCCAGCAGCCGATACCGGGACAGATCCTACGAGCAGTACTTC
TRBD2	few	TRBV4-2	TRBJ2-2	CASTPGASGHVGELFF	TGTGCCAGCACCCCGGGGGCTAGCGGGCATGTCGGGGAGCTGTTTTTT
TRBD1	.	TRBV7-9	TRBJ1-1	CASSSLQGEGNTEAFF	TGTGCCAGCAGCTCCTTACAGGGGGAGGGGAACACTGAAGCTTTCTTT
TRBD2	.	TRBV5-4	TRBJ2-1	CASSLQKGTNNEQFF	TGTGCCAGCAGTCTGCAAAAGGGGACTAACAATGAGCAGTTCTTC
TRBD2	.	TRBV5-1	TRBJ2-1	CASSLGGASGRHNEQFF	TGCGCCAGCAGCTTGGGGGGCGCTAGCGGGAGACACAATGAGCAGTTCTTC
TRBD1	.	TRBV19	TRBJ1-2	CASMGQLVYGYTF	TGTGCCAGTATGGGACAGCTTGTCTATGGCTACACCTTC
.	.	TRBV19	TRBJ2-1	CASSEQVLSEQFF	TGTGCCAGTAGTGAACAGGTATTAAGTGAGCAGTTCTTC
.	.	TRBV5-1	TRBJ2-7	CASSLDSGSYEQYF	TGCGCCAGCAGCTTGGACAGCGGCTCCTACGAGCAGTACTTC
.	.	TRBV6-6	TRBJ2-7	CASGFSQTYEQYF	TGTGCCAGCGGTTTTAGCCAGACCTACGAGCAGTACTTC
.	.	TRBV7-8	TRBJ1-5	CATSNQGQPQHF	TGTGCCACCTCGAATCAGGGGCAGCCCCAGCATTTT
TRBD1	.	TRBV19	TRBJ1-5	CASTTGGASNQPQHF	TGTGCCAGTACCACAGGGGGGGCTAGCAATCAGCCCCAGCATTTT
.	.	TRBV27	TRBJ2-7	CASSSLQGLDYEQYF	TGTGCCAGCAGTTCTCTACAGGGTCTGGACTACGAGCAGTACTTC
.	.	TRBV11-2	TRBJ1-1	CASSSGRNTEAFF	TGTGCCAGCAGCTCCGGGAGGAACACTGAAGCTTTCTTT
TRBD2	.	TRBV6-1	TRBJ2-1	CASTRTSDEGHEQFF	TGTGCCAGCACTAGGACTAGCGATGAGGGTCATGAGCAGTTCTTC
.	once	TRBV27	TRBJ2-5	CASSWVGPRGAETQYF	TGTGCCAGCAGTTGGGTGGGGCCCAGGGGGGCAGAGACCCAGTACTTC
.	few	TRBV9	TRBJ1-6	CASSVDWTTYNSPLHF	TGTGCCAGCAGCGTAGATTGGACAACATATAATTCACCCCTCCACTTT
.	.	TRBV7-8	TRBJ2-3	CASSFLFSTDTQYF	TGTGCCAGCAGCTTTCTATTTAGCACAGATACGCAGTATTTT
.	few	TRBV5-6	TRBJ2-5	CASSFTGSGGETQYF	TGTGCCAGCAGCTTCACGGGGTCGGGTGGGGAGACCCAGTACTTC
.	.	TRBV6-5	TRBJ2-2	CASTRTMNTGELFF	TGTGCCAGCACAAGGACAATGAACACCGGGGAGCTGTTTTTT
.	once	TRBV9	TRBJ2-3	CASSVGGTHTDTQYF	TGTGCCAGCAGCGTAGGCGGGACTCACACAGATACGCAGTATTTT
TRBD2	.	TRBV4-1	TRBJ2-4	CASSHVGLAGGPKNIQYF	TGCGCCAGCAGCCATGTGGGACTAGCGGGAGGACCCAAAAACATTCAGTACTTC
.	.	TRBV19	TRBJ1-3	CASSMRASGNTIYF	TGTGCCAGTAGTATGAGGGCGAGTGGAAACACCATATATTTT
.	.	TRBV6-1	TRBJ1-2	CASGEGAAISYGYTF	TGTGCCAGCGGAGAAGGGGCAGCTATCTCCTATGGCTACACCTTC
.	.	TRBV6-6	TRBJ1-5	CASSGEAASNQPQHF	TGTGCCAGCAGTGGAGAAGCCGCGAGCAATCAGCCCCAGCATTTT
.	.	TRBV7-3	TRBJ1-3	CASSLGPALSGNTIYF	TGTGCCAGCAGCTTAGGGCCCGCGCTCTCTGGAAACACCATATATTTT
.	.	TRBV7-3	TRBJ2-3	CASRGSGTDTQYF	TGTGCCAGCAGGGGGAGCGGGACAGATACGCAGTATTTT
.	.	TRBV11-3	TRBJ2-1	CASSLDGTWEDEQFF	TGTGCCAGCAGCTTAGATGGGACCTGGGAGGATGAGCAGTTCTTC
.	.	TRBV5-5	TRBJ1-2	CASSPGGRANYGYTF	TGTGCCAGCAGCCCGGGAGGTCGAGCTAACTATGGCTACACCTTC
.	.	TRBV7-2	TRBJ2-7	CASSPSVAYEQYF	TGTGCCAGCAGCCCATCTGTAGCCTACGAGCAGTACTTC
TRBD1	once	TRBV7-2	TRBJ2-7	CASSFTGGTGVDEQYF	TGTGCCAGCAGCTTCACCGGAGGGACAGGGGTGGACGAGCAGTACTTC
.	.	TRBV28	TRBJ2-5	CASSPNQETQYF	TGTGCCAGCAGCCCTAACCAAGAGACCCAGTACTTC
.	.	TRBV6-4	TRBJ2-1	CASSDSMNEQFF	TGTGCCAGCAGTGACTCCATGAATGAGCAGTTCTTC
TRBD1	few	TRBV28	TRBJ1-5	CASSLWTGSQPQHF	TGTGCCAGCAGTTTGTGGACAGGGAGTCAGCCCCAGCATTTT
.	few	TRBV2	TRBJ2-3	CASSEILTSTDTQYF	TGTGCCAGCAGTGAAATCCTAACCAGCACAGATACGCAGTATTTT
.	.	TRBV21-1	TRBJ2-4	CASGNGAVLAKNIQYF	TGTGCCAGCGGAAATGGGGCAGTTCTAGCCAAAAACATTCAGTACTTC
TRBD1	.	TRBV10-3	TRBJ2-1	CAISESTGTGNNEQFF	TGTGCCATCAGTGAGTCGACTGGGACAGGGAATAATGAGCAGTTCTTC
TRBD2	.	TRBV7-2	TRBJ2-7	CASSLGLGEGVEQYF	TGTGCCAGCAGCCTGGGACTAGGAGAAGGGGTCGAGCAGTACTTC
.	.	TRBV2	TRBJ1-2	CASSEIRNGGAKGYTF	TGTGCCAGCAGTGAAATCAGGAATGGGGGGGCGAAAGGCTACACCTTC
.	.	TRBV9	TRBJ2-1	CASSTNRNNEQFF	TGTGCCAGCAGCACGAACAGAAACAATGAGCAGTTCTTC
TRBD1	.	TRBV28	TRBJ2-7	CASRHPWTGVDEQYF	TGTGCCAGCAGACACCCTTGGACAGGGGTCGACGAGCAGTACTTC
.	.	TRBV2	TRBJ1-1	CATLPDSNTEAFF	TGTGCCACCCTCCCGGACTCGAACACTGAAGCTTTCTTT
TRBD1	.	TRBV7-9	TRBJ1-5	CASSSGQGGNQPQHF	TGTGCCAGCAGCTCAGGACAGGGTGGCAATCAGCCCCAGCATTTT
.	once	TRBV27	TRBJ2-6	CASSPTPGTSSSGANVLTF	TGTGCCAGCAGTCCTACTCCAGGGACTTCCAGCTCTGGGGCCAACGTCCTGACTTTC
.	.	TRBV29-1	TRBJ1-1	CSVGLGQLNTEAFF	TGCAGCGTTGGGCTCGGACAACTGAACACTGAAGCTTTCTTT
TRBD1	.	TRBV5-5	TRBJ2-2	CASSFGTVFGENTGELFF	TGTGCCAGCAGCTTTGGGACAGTCTTTGGGGAGAACACCGGGGAGCTGTTTTTT
.	few	TRBV9	TRBJ1-4	CASSVAIQGTNEKLFF	TGTGCCAGCAGCGTAGCCATACAGGGAACTAATGAAAAACTGTTTTTT
.	.	TRBV19	TRBJ1-4	CASSPGWAGRREKLFF	TGTGCCAGTAGTCCCGGGTGGGCAGGGCGGCGAGAAAAACTGTTTTTT
TRBD1	.	TRBV30	TRBJ1-1	CALTGGSSDTEAFF	TGTGCCTTGACAGGGGGTAGTAGCGACACTGAAGCTTTCTTT
TRBD1	.	TRBV7-2	TRBJ1-5	CASSPTGGGQPQHF	TGTGCCAGCAGCCCGACAGGGGGCGGTCAGCCCCAGCATTTT
TRBD1	.	TRBV27	TRBJ2-1	CASGDRGRGCEQFF	TGTGCCAGCGGGGACAGGGGGCGCGGTTGTGAGCAGTTCTTC